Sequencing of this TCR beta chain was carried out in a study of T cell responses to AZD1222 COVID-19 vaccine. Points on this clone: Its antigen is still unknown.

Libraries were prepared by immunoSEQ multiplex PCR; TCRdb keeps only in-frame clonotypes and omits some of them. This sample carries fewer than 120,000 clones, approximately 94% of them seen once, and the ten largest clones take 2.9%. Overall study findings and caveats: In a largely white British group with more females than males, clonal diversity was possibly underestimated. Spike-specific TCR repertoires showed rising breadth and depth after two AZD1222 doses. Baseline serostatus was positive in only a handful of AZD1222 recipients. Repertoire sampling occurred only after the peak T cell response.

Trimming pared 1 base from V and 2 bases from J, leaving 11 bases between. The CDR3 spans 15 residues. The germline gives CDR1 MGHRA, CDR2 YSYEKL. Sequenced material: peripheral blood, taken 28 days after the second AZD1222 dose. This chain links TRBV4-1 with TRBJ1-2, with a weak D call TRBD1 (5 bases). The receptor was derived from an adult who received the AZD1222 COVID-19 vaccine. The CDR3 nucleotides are TGCGCCAGCAGCCAAGGATATTCAGGGAACTATGGCTACACCTTC. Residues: CASSQGYSGNYGYTF.